The rows below give T cell receptor beta chains drawn from one sample of a study of radiation and T cells in renal cell carcinoma. The protocol was immunoSEQ multiplex PCR, while the TCRdb copy is restricted to in-frame clones and leaves out a portion. This sample yields under 35,000 clones, of which 81% are seen a single time; roughly a third belongs to the top ten. The material sequenced was blood, taken from a patient whose treatment included radiotherapy and nephrectomy. Source of these receptors: a man in his 60s with renal cell carcinoma. The conserved cysteine and the conserved F or W are not part of the CDR3 here.

V gene	J gene	CDR3 protein
TRBV11-2	TRBJ2-3	ASSLERGDTQY
TRBV2	TRBJ2-1	ASRRQGDEQF
TRBV28	TRBJ1-1	ASSLTDGTEAF
TRBV29-1	TRBJ2-3	SASTGTDTQY
TRBV2	TRBJ2-2	ASRGTGELF
TRBV5-1	TRBJ1-2	ASSQEEGRVNGYT
TRBV27	TRBJ1-2	ASSSTTSAGSYGYT
TRBV30	TRBJ2-1	AWSAKRGYNEQF
TRBV5-6	TRBJ1-5	ASSQTGSQPQH
TRBV28	TRBJ2-1	ASSSTGRGNEQF
TRBV2	TRBJ2-6	ASSREARSGANVLT
TRBV30	TRBJ2-3	AEGEGDTQY
TRBV2	TRBJ2-5	ASRRDRVVETQY
TRBV9	TRBJ2-1	ASSEGTNRYNEQF
TRBV5-1	TRBJ2-3	ASSKYRASVFSTDTQY
TRBV7-2	TRBJ2-6	ASSLGYGANVLT
TRBV10-3	TRBJ2-1	AISASGAVNNNEQF
TRBV27	TRBJ2-1	ASSWTRGNEQF
TRBV9	TRBJ1-5	ASSVGWDKGQPQH
TRBV7-2	TRBJ2-3	ASSLAPGASDTQY
TRBV5-6	TRBJ2-5	ASSLFGLSRETQY
TRBV19	TRBJ2-7	ASSRSWGYEQY
TRBV9	TRBJ2-5	ASSEGLAAYQETQY
TRBV4-3	TRBJ2-5	ASSRGQGAFETQY
TRBV5-1	TRBJ2-3	ASSLEVAGADTQY
TRBV9	TRBJ1-2	ASSPEDRPNYGYT
TRBV7-2	TRBJ1-2	ASSTRGGEGYT
TRBV6-1	TRBJ2-1	ASSESDEQF
TRBV27	TRBJ1-5	ASSFGANQPQH
TRBV25-1	TRBJ2-3	ASRTGGTIDTQY
TRBV5-5	TRBJ2-1	ASSPGGQYNEQF
TRBV19	TRBJ2-3	ASRRLADSTDTQY
TRBV5-4	TRBJ2-3	ASSLAPTGGKQHTDTQY
TRBV18	TRBJ1-1	ASSPGQGQGTEAF
TRBV7-2	TRBJ2-1	ASSGGQGVYNEQF
TRBV6-5	TRBJ2-3	ASSYFRVPSTDTQY
TRBV5-1	TRBJ1-1	ASSRAQTNTEAF
TRBV11-2	TRBJ2-2	ASSWRSETGELF
TRBV5-6	TRBJ1-2	ASSLTGVRHYYGYT
TRBV13	TRBJ2-7	ASSLAQRGGSSYEQY